The clone carrying this T cell receptor delta chain was recorded a few times. Antigen: not known. TCRdb's entry gives the protein of a much larger clone, which mismatches this DNA's translation at residue 5, likely from a read error; the protein reported here is translated from the DNA. Flow sorting of PBMC yielded separate Vgamma9/Vdelta2+ and Vdelta2-negative gammadelta T cell populations for bulk repertoire analysis. TRG and TRD sequences were obtained from every sorted gammadelta sample. TCRdb applied CATT to the multiplex PCR reads for clone calling. Of tens of thousands of delta-chain clones listed, 1.6% are singletons. The entry originates in a study of γδ T cells in repeated Plasmodium falciparum infection. Study-wide background: Malaria-naive adults were infected with P. falciparum NF54 four times over around 640 days. Study-wide results and limits: Vgamma9/Vdelta2+ repertoires stayed stably polyclonal over time and infection.

The germline V gene has CDR1 TSWWSYY and CDR2 QGS. CDR3 length equals 22 residues. Losses at the gene ends were 2 bases for V and 0 bases for J; bases not matched to a gene: 19. Material for sequencing was gamma-delta T cells from blood. This TCR came from a pool of human donors (malaria-infected and uninfected, not separated). The chain couples TRDV1 to TRDJ1; 12 positions match TRDD3. CDR3 nucleotide sequence: TGTGCTCTTGGGGAAAGAGCACCCCCTAACTGGGGGATACTCTTCAACACCGATAAACTCATCTTT. This gives the protein CALGERAPPNWGILFNTDKLIF.